This T cell receptor beta chain is drawn from a study of shared clonotypes between healthy human individuals. The study's findings and limits: Shared across four donors were 4% to 5% of the naive CD4 clonotypes.

Clones were sequenced by immunoSEQ multiplex PCR, and TCRdb holds only the in-frame ones, with some missing. The sample includes some 800,000 clones, roughly 92% of them seen just once. Worth noting for this clone: Its antigen is currently unknown.

Trimming removed 0 bases from V and 5 bases from J, with 8 bases in between. The germline V gene has CDR1 SGHDT and CDR2 YYEEEE. CDR3 size: 13 residues. Naive CD8 populations comprised CD45RO-negative cells positively selected for CCR7, excluding terminally differentiated effector memory CD45RA+ cells. All of the donors resided in Nashville, Tennessee, and each was a Caucasian adult. This receptor was taken from a man younger than 45 in good health. Sequenced sample: naive CD8+ T cells sorted from blood. This chain uses TRBV5-6 with TRBJ2-5; tentatively, D is TRBD2 (5 bases). CDR3 sequence: CASSLVRGETQYF. For the CDR3, the DNA is TGTGCCAGCAGCTTGGTTAGAGGGGAGACCCAGTACTTC.